The present entry profiles one T cell receptor (beta chain) with its context. The antigen is undetermined. A much bigger clone sits one base away, suggesting this may be a read error. The entry originates in a study of T cells after yellow fever vaccination. TCRdb ran MiXCR on the 5' RACE reads and lists one entry per CDR3 protein. The profile shows under 600,000 distinct CDR3 sequences, just over 20% of them singletons. Regarding the study as a whole: Though it reached lower strength, the secondary response hit its peak faster, day 5 versus 15.

The germline gives CDR1 SGHTA, CDR2 FQGNSA. The length of the CDR3 is 13 residues. Sequencing used PBMCs, obtained approximately 20 days after the first yellow fever vaccination. The V gene is TRBV7-2, the J gene TRBJ2-5, with 7 bases matching TRBD2. The origin of this receptor is a man aged 18 to 30 who received the YFV17D yellow fever vaccine. CDR3 sequence reads: CASSPTQSSGLHF. CDR3 bases: TGTGCCAGCAGCCCAACCCAATCTAGCGGTCTCCACTTC. Full variable domain (missing parts from reference TRBV7-2 and TRBJ2-5): GAGVSQSPSNKVTEKGKDVELRCDPISGHTALYWYRQSLGQGLEFLIYFQGNSAPDKSGLPSDRFSAERTGGSVSTLTIQRTQQEDSAVYLCASSPTQSSGLHFGPGTRLLVL.